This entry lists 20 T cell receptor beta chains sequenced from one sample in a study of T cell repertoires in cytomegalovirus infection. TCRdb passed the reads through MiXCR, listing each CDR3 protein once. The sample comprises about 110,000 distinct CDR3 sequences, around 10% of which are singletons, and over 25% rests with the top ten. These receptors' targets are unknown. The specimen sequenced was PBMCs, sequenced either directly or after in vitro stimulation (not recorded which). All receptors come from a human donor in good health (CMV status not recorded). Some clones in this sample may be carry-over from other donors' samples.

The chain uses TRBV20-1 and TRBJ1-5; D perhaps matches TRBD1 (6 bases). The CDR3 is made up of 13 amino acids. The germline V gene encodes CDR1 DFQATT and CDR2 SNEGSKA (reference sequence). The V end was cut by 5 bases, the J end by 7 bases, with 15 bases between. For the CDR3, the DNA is TGCAGTGCTCATGCGGGGGCAGGCCAGCCCCAGCATTTT. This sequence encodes CSAHAGAGQPQHF.

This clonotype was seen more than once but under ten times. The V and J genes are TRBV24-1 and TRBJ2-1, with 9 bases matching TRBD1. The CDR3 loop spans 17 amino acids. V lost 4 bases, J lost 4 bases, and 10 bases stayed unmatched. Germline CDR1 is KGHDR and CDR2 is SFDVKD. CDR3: CATSDIHTGGGYNEQFF. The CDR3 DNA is TGTGCCACCAGTGACATTCATACAGGGGGCGGGTACAATGAGCAGTTCTTC.

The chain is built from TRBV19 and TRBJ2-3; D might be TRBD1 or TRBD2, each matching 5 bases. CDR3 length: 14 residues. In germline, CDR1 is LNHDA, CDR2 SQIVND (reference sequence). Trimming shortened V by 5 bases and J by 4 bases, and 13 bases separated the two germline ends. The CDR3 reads CASSWQGRADTQYF. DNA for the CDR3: TGTGCCAGTAGTTGGCAGGGACGTGCAGATACGCAGTATTTT.

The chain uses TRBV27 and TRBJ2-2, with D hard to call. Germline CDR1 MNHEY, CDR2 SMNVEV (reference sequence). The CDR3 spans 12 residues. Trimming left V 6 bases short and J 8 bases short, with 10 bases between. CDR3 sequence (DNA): TGTGCCAGCAGGACACGAACTGGGGAGCTGTTTTTT. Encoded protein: CASRTRTGELFF.

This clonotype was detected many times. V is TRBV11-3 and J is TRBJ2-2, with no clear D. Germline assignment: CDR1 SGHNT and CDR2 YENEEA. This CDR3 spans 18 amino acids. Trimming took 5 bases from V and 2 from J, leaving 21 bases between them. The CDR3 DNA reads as TGTGCCAGCAGCCCGTCCTGGACCGTTATGGGCAACACCGGGGAGCTGTTTTTT. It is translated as CASSPSWTVMGNTGELFF.

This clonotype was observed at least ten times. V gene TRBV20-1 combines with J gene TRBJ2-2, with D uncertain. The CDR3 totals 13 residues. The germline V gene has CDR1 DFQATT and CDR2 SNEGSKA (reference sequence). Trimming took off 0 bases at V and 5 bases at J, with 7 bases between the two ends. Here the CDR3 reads CSARDRTTGELFF. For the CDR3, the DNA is TGCAGTGCTAGAGATCGAACGACCGGGGAGCTGTTTTTT.

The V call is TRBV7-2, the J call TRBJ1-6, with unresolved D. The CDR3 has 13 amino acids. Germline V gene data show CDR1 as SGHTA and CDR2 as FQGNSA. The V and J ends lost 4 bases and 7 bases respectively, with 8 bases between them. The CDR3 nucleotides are TGTGCCAGCAGCTGGGTCATCAATTCACCCCTCCACTTT. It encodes CASSWVINSPLHF.

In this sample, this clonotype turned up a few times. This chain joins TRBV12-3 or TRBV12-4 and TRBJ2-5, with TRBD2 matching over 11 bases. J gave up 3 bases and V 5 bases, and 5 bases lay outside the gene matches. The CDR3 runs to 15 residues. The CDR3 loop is CASSPPGLAEETQYF. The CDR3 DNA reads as TGTGCCAGCAGTCCGCCGGGACTAGCGGAAGAGACCCAGTACTTC.

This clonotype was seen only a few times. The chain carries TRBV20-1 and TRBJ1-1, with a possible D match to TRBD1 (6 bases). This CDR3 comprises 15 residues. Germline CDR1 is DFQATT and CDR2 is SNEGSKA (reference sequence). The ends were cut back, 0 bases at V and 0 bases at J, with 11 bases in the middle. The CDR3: CSARDGGRLNTEAFF. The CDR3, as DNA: TGCAGTGCTAGAGATGGGGGGCGCTTGAACACTGAAGCTTTCTTT.

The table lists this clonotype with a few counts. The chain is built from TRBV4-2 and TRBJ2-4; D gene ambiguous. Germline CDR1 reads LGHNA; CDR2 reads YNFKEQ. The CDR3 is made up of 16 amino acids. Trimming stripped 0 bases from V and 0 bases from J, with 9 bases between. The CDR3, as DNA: TGTGCCAGCAGCCAAGAGGCAGCGCCAGCCAAAAACATTCAGTACTTC. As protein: CASSQEAAPAKNIQYF.

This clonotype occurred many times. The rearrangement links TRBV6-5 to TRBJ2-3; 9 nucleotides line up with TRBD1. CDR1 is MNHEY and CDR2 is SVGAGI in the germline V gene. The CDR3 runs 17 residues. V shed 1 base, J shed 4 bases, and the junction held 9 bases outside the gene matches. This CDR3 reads CASSYYTVGQGPDTQYF. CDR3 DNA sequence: TGTGCCAGCAGTTACTATACTGTGGGACAGGGCCCAGATACGCAGTATTTT.

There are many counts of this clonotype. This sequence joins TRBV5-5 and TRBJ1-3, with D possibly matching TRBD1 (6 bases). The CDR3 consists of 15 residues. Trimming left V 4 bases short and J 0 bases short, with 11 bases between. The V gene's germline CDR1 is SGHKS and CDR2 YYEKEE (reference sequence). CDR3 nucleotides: TGTGCCAGCAGCAAGGGACAAGACTCTGGAAACACCATATATTTT. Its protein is CASSKGQDSGNTIYF.

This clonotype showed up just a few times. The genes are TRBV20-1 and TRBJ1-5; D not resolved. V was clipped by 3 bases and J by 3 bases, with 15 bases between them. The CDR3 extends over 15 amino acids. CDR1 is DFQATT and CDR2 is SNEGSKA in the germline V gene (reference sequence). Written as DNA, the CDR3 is TGCAGTGCTAGTCCTTGGACGGAGCTCAATCAGCCCCAGCATTTT. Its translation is CSASPWTELNQPQHF.

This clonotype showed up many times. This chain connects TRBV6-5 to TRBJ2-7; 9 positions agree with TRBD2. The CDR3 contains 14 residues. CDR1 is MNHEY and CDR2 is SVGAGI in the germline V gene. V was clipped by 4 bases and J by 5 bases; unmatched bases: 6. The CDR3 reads CASSFSGSRNEQYF. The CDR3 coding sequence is TGTGCCAGCAGTTTTAGCGGGAGTAGGAACGAGCAGTACTTC.

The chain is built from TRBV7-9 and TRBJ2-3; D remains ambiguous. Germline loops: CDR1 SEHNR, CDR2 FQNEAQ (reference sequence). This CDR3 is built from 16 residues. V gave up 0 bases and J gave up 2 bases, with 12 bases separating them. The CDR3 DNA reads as TGTGCCAGCAGCTTAGCGATAGCCACAAACACAGATACGCAGTATTTT. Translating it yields CASSLAIATNTDTQYF.

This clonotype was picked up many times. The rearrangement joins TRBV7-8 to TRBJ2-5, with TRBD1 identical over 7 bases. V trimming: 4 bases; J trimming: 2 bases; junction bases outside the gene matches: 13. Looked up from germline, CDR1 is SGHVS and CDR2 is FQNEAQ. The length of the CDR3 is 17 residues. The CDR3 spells CASSSVTAGTAQETQYF. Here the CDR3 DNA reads TGTGCCAGCAGCTCAGTGACCGCCGGGACAGCACAAGAGACCCAGTACTTC.

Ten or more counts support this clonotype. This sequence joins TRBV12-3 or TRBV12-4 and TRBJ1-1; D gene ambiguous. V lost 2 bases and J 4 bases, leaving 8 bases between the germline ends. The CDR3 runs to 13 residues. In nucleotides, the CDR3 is TGTGCCAGCAGTTTAAGAGAGAGCACTGAAGCTTTCTTT. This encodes CASSLRESTEAFF.

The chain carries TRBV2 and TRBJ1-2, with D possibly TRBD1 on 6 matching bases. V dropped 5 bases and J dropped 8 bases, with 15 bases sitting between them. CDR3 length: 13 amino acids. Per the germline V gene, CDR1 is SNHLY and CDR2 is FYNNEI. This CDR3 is CASSSSRGRGYTF. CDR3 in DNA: TGTGCCAGCAGTAGCAGCAGGGGTAGAGGCTACACCTTC.

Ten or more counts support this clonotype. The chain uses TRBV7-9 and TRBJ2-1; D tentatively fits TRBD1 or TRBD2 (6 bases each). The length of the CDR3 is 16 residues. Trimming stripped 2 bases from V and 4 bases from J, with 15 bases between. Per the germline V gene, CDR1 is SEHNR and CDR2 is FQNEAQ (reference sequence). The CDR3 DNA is TGTGCCAGCAGCTTATTATCGGGGGCGGGGTACAATGAGCAGTTCTTC. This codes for CASSLLSGAGYNEQFF.

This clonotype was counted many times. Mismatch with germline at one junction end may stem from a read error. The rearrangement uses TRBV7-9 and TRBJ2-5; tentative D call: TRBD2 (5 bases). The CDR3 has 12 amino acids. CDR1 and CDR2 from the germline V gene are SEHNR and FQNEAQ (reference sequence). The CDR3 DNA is TGTGCCAGCAGCTTGGCCCAACGGGATTTATTTTTC. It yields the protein CASSLAQRDLFF.